This T cell receptor beta chain was recorded in a study of blood T cell repertoires in COVID-19 (TCRdb year 2020). Regarding the research as a whole: Samples from collaborators originated in the United States, Italy and Spain and spanned both the acute and convalescent phases of COVID-19. The material from the prospective study consisted of cDNA or gDNA derived from T cells, B-cell-depleted T cells, or PBMCs. The dataset comprised deeply sampled blood TCRbeta repertoires from subjects exposed to, actively infected with, or recovered from COVID-19. The repertoires were made available in a free public database intended to serve as a resource for research on the immune response to SARS-CoV-2. Samples were obtained from the ongoing ImmuneRACE study (first 160 participants) and from about 1,300 subjects provided by 6 global collaborators. Sample metadata almost always included a de-identified subject ID, COVID-19 status, age in years and sex. Where available, HLA class I and class II types were obtained from metadata supplied by the sample provider rather than from assay-based typing. Overall study results and their limits: The amount of clinical and demographic metadata varied by source and participant and was provided uncurated.

In the prospective study, participants were roughly 18 to 90 years old, resided in approximately 25 geographic areas of the United States, and were enrolled through a virtual design. In the prospective study, participants were assigned to cohorts based on the clinical history participants reported in a screening survey and a study questionnaire. Recovered participants in ImmuneRACE Cohort 3 were defined by two consecutive negative NP/OP PCR tests, clearance by a healthcare professional, or resolution of symptoms. In the prospective study, mobile phlebotomists collected whole blood, serum and a nasopharyngeal or oropharyngeal swab from each participant. Participants in the prospective study had the option to provide additional blood draws and questionnaires over a roughly 2-month period. Blood samples from the prospective study were shipped frozen or at room temperature prior to DNA extraction.

From the cysteine through the phenylalanine, the CDR3 covers 17 amino acids. Only the CDR3 part of the read is kept: 51 bases, read in frame from the first base. The germline V gene (reference sequence) specifies LNHDA as CDR1 and SQIVND as CDR2. V drops 3 bases and J drops 3 bases, leaving 18 bases in between. On this clone itself: This clone's antigen is unknown. It has no much larger one-base neighbor in the sample; base qualities were not kept.

The immunoSEQ Assay, a bias-controlled multiplex PCR, was used to amplify TCRbeta CDR3 regions from genomic DNA. From the authors' description of their analysis: Within the assay, amplification of reference gene primers was used to estimate how many nucleated cells each sample contained. Sequence reads were collapsed and filtered to measure the absolute abundance of every unique TCRbeta CDR3 rearrangement. Productive Simpson clonality was computed per sample as the square root of Simpson's diversity index over productive rearrangements. TCRdb mirrors the immuneACCESS table, restricted to in-frame sequences. Some clones are absent from its copies; in checked studies, under half trace to an unresolved V gene, and the reason for the others is unknown. The V and J calls and clone size are taken from that table; D and trimming were inferred from the DNA. Within this sample are a few hundred thousand clones, with 80% to 90% of them counted one time only. The ten largest clones represent less than 2.5% of the sample.

The receptor comes from a woman aged 45-60 years who had recovered from COVID-19. The sample was PBMCs or T cells enriched from blood (not recorded which). The chain is encoded by TRBV19 joined to TRBJ1-5; TRBD1 is perhaps the D gene, given 5 matching bases. The CDR3 protein: CASSMVIGRTTNQPQHF. The nucleotide sequence is TGTGCCAGTAGTATGGTGATCGGTCGGACAACCAATCAGCCCCAGCATTTT.